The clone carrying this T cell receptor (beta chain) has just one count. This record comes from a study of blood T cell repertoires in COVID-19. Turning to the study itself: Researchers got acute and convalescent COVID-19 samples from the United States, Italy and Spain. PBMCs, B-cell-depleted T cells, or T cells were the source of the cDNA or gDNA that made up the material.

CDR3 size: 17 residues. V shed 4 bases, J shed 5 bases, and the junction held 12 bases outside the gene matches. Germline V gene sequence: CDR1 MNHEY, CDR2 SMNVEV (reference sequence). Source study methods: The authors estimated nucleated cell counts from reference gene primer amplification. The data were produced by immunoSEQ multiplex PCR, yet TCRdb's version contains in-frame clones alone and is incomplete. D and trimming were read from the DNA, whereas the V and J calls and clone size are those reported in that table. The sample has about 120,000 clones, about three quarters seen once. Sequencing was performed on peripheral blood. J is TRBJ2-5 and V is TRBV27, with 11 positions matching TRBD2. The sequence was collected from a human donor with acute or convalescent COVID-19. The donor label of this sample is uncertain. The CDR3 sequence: CASSSISVSGGDETQYF. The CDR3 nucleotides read TGTGCCAGCAGTTCCATCTCTGTTAGCGGGGGGGACGAGACCCAGTACTTC.